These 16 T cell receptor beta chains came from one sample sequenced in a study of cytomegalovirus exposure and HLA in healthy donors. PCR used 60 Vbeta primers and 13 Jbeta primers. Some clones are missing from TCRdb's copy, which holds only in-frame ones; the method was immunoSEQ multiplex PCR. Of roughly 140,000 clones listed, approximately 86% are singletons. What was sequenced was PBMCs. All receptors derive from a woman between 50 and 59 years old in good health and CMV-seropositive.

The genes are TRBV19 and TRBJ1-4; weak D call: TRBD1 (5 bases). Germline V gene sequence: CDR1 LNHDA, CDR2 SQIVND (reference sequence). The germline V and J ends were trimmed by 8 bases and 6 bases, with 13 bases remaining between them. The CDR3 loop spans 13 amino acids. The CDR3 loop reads CASSRQWDEKLFF. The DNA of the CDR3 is TGTGCCAGTTCAAGACAGTGGGATGAAAAACTGTTTTTT.

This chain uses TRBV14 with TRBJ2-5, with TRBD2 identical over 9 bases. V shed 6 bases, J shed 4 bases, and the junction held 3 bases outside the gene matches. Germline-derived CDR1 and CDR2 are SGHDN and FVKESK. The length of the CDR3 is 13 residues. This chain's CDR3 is CASRLSGGETQYF. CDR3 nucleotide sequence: TGTGCCAGCAGGCTTAGCGGGGGAGAGACCCAGTACTTC.

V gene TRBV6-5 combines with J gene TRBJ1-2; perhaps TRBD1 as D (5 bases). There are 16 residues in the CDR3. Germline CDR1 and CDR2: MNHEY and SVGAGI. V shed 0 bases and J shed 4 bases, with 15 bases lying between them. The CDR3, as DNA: TGTGCCAGCAGTTACTCCCCCGCAGGGATGGGCTATGGCTACACCTTC. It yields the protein CASSYSPAGMGYGYTF.

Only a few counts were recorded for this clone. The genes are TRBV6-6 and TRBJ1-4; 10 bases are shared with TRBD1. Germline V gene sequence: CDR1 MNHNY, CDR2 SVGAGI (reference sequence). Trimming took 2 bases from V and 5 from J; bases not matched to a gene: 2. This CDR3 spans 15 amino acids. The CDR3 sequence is CASSYPGQGNEKLFF. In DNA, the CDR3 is TGTGCCAGCAGTTACCCGGGACAGGGGAATGAAAAACTGTTTTTT.

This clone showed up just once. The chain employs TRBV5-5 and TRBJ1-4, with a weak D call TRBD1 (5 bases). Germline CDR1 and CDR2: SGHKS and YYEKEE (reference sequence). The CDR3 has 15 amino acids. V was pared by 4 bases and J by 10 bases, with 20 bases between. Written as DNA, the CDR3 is TGTGCCAGCAGCCCCCGGTATGGGGACGGGGGAAAACTGTTTTTT. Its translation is CASSPRYGDGGKLFF.

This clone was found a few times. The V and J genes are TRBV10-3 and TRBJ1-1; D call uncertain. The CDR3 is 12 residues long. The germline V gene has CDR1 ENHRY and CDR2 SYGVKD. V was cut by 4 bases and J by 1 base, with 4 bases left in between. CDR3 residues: CAISGGNTEAFF. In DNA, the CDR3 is TGTGCCATCAGTGGCGGGAACACTGAAGCTTTCTTT.

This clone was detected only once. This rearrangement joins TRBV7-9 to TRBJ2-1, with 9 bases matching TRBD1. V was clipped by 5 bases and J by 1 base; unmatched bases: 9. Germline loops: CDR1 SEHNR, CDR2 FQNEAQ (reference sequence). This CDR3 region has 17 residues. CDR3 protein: CASSMLQGAGSYNEQFF. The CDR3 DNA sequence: TGTGCCAGCAGCATGTTACAGGGGGCAGGGTCCTACAATGAGCAGTTCTTC.

CDR3 protein: CASSPAQTNEKLFF. The CDR3 DNA is TGTGCCAGCAGCCCTGCACAGACTAATGAAAAACTGTTTTTT. This rearrangement joins TRBV5-4 to TRBJ1-4; D unresolved. Germline V gene sequence: CDR1 SGHNT, CDR2 YYREEE (reference sequence). This CDR3 has 14 amino acids. Between the trimmed V and J ends, which lost 4 bases and 2 bases, there was a span of 9 bases.

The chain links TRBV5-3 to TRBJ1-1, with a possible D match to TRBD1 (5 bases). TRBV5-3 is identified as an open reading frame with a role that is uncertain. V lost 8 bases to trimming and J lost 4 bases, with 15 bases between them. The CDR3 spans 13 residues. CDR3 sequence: CASIRKGRTEAFF. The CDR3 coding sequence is TGTGCCAGCATTCGTAAGGGGCGCACTGAAGCTTTCTTT.

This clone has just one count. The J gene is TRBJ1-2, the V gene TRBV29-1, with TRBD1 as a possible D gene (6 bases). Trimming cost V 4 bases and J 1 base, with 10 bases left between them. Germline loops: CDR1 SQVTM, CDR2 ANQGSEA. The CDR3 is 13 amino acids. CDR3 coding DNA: TGCAGCGTTGGGGACATTTATAACTATGGCTACACCTTC. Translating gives CSVGDIYNYGYTF.

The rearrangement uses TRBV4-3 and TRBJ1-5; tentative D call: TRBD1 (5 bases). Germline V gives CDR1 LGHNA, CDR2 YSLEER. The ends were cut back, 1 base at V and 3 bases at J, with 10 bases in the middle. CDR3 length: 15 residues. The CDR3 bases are TGCGCCAGCAGCCAAGTGCAAGGGGACAATCAGCCCCAGCATTTT. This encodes CASSQVQGDNQPQHF.

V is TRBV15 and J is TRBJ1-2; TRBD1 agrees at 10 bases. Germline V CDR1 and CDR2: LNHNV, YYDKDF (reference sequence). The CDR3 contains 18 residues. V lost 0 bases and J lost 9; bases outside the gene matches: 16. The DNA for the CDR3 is TGTGCCACCAGCAGAGATTTAGGAAGTGACAGGGGGCACTTGAGCTACACCTTC. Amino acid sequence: CATSRDLGSDRGHLSYTF.

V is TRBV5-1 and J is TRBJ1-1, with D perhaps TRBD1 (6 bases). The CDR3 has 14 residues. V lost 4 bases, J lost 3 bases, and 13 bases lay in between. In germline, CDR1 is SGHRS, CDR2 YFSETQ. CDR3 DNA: TGCGCCAGCAGCCCACAGGGCCCACACACTGAAGCTTTCTTT. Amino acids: CASSPQGPHTEAFF.

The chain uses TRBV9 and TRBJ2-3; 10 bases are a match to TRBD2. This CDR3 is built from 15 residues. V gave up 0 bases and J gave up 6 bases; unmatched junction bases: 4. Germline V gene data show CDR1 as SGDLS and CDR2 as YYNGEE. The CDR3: CASSVVAGGGDTQYF. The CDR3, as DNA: TGTGCCAGCAGCGTAGTAGCGGGGGGAGGGGATACGCAGTATTTT.

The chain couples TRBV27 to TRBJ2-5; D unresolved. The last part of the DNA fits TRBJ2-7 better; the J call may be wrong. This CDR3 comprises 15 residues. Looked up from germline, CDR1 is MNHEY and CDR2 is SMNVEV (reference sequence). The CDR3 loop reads CASSTVAHRTYEQYF. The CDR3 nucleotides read TGTGCCAGCAGTACAGTCGCACACCGAACCTACGAGCAGTACTTC.

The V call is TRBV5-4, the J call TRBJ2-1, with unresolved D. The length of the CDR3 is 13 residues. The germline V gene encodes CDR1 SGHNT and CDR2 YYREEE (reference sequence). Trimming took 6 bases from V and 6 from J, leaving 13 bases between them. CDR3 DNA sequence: TGTGCCAGCACTCATTTTCTGGCCAATGAGCAGTTCTTC. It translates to CASTHFLANEQFF.